The rows below give T cell receptor beta chains drawn from one sample of a study of CD8 T cells in ankylosing spondylitis. TCRdb independently ran MiXCR on the 5' RACE reads; one entry per CDR3 protein. Of about 800,000 distinct CDR3 sequences in the sample, over 9.5% were seen once. Sequenced input: blood, either unsorted or a sorted T cell fraction (not recorded which). The receptors were gathered from a male donor with ankylosing spondylitis. Both conserved end residues are part of each CDR3. A D gene is named only where the DNA matches it firmly. Clone size appears in some rows only: once, few, many, or a class for an expanded clone.

CDR3 DNA	CDR3 protein	clone size	D gene	CDR3 length	V gene	J gene
TGTGCCAGCAGCAAAGAGGACAGGACAGGGGCATTTGAGCAGTACTTC	CASSKEDRTGAFEQYF	few	.	16	TRBV21-1	TRBJ2-7
TGCGCCAGCAGCTTGGAGCGGACTAGCGGGAGCGCAGATACGCAGTATTTT	CASSLERTSGSADTQYF	few	TRBD2	17	TRBV5-1	TRBJ2-3
TGTGCCAGCAGCTTAATCGACAGGGGGCAGACCGGGGAGCTGTTTTTT	CASSLIDRGQTGELFF	few	TRBD1	16	TRBV7-2	TRBJ2-2
TGCGCCAGCAGCCTTTCTGTCACAGATACGCAGTATTTT	CASSLSVTDTQYF	few	.	13	TRBV10-1	TRBJ2-3
TGTGCCAGCAGGCGGACTCTTGGGCAGTTCTTC	CASRRTLGQFF	.	.	11	TRBV6-6	TRBJ2-1
TGTGCCACCAGTGATTACCGAGCGGACTCCTACAATGAGCAGTTCTTC	CATSDYRADSYNEQFF	few	.	16	TRBV24-1	TRBJ2-1
TGCGCCAGCAGCTTGGTTCGAGTAGCGGCCTACAATGAGCAGTTCTTC	CASSLVRVAAYNEQFF	.	.	16	TRBV5-1	TRBJ2-1
TGTGCCAGCAGTGAATCGGGGACCGGGGAGCTGTTTTTT	CASSESGTGELFF	few	.	13	TRBV25-1	TRBJ2-2
TGTGCCAGCAGCACTCGCGGCGGGAGTAAAGAAGCTTTCTTT	CASSTRGGSKEAFF	.	.	14	TRBV5-6	TRBJ1-1
TGTGCCAGCAGCTGGGGCCGGGGGAAGGACAATGAGCAGTTCTTC	CASSWGRGKDNEQFF	.	.	15	TRBV7-6	TRBJ2-1
TGTGCCAGCAGCTACGGACAGGGACAGCATTTT	CASSYGQGQHF	many	TRBD1	11	TRBV7-9	TRBJ1-5
TGTGCCAGCAGTCCCAAAAGGGGAAGCGGGAGGGAACATGAGCAGTTCTTC	CASSPKRGSGREHEQFF	.	TRBD2	17	TRBV27	TRBJ2-1
TGTGCCAGCAGCGGGCGGATTGACAATGAGCAGTTCTTC	CASSGRIDNEQFF	few	.	13	TRBV7-2	TRBJ2-1
TGTGCCAGCAGTTCCAGGGGTTCCACTGAAGCTTTCTTT	CASSSRGSTEAFF	.	.	13	TRBV27	TRBJ1-1
TGTGCCAGCAGCCAAGATCCGGACCGGCGGGGAGAAGCTTTCTTT	CASSQDPDRRGEAFF	few	.	15	TRBV3-1	TRBJ1-1
TGTGCCAGCAGGGCACGAGGGTTCTCCTACGAGCAGTACTTC	CASRARGFSYEQYF	.	.	14	TRBV6-1	TRBJ2-7
TGTGCCAGCAGCTGGAGACAGGCCGACACTGAAGCTTTCTTT	CASSWRQADTEAFF	many	.	14	TRBV7-2	TRBJ1-1
TGTGCCAGCAGCTTTAACACCCTGGGAGGAAACACCATATATTTT	CASSFNTLGGNTIYF	few	.	15	TRBV7-9	TRBJ1-3
TGTGCCAGCTCACCGTCTCTAGGTGATGAAAAACTGTTTTTT	CASSPSLGDEKLFF	.	.	14	TRBV18	TRBJ1-4
TGCGCCAGCAGCCAAGAATTCGCGCCAGATACGCAGTATTTT	CASSQEFAPDTQYF	.	.	14	TRBV4-3	TRBJ2-3
TGTGCCAGCAGTGAAATGGCGAGGGGCACTGAAGCTTTCTTT	CASSEMARGTEAFF	many	.	14	TRBV2	TRBJ1-1
TGTGCCAGCAGTCCCCTAGCGGGGGGTCGGGTTACGCAGTATTTT	CASSPLAGGRVTQYF	many	TRBD2	15	TRBV6-1	TRBJ2-3
TGTGCCAGCAGCTTAGCGTTGCGGGAGATGGATAACGAGCAGTACTTC	CASSLALREMDNEQYF	few	TRBD2	16	TRBV7-9	TRBJ2-7
TGCAGCGGAACCGGGACAGGGATATCCTACGAGCAGTACTTC	CSGTGTGISYEQYF	few	TRBD1	14	TRBV29-1	TRBJ2-7
TGCGCCAGCAGCGGGCCTTGGACAGGGCGAGAGACCCAGTACTTC	CASSGPWTGRETQYF	few	TRBD1	15	TRBV5-1	TRBJ2-5
TGCAGCGTTGCATTCACCTTTGGAGCTGAAGCTTTCTTT	CSVAFTFGAEAFF	few	.	13	TRBV29-1	TRBJ1-1
TGTGCCATCATGGAATCAGGACAGGGGTATGACTACACCTTC	CAIMESGQGYDYTF	.	TRBD1	14	TRBV10-3	TRBJ1-2
TGCAGTGCTGTGGCCGGGGACTACACCGGGGAGTTGTTTTTT	CSAVAGDYTGELFF	.	TRBD2	14	TRBV20-1	TRBJ2-2
TGCAGCGTTGCGGGACAGCTTAACAAAAACATTCAGTACTTC	CSVAGQLNKNIQYF	few	TRBD1	14	TRBV29-1	TRBJ2-4
TGTGCCAGCAGCCGCCCCGGGACTAGCGGGGCCTACGAGCAGTACTTC	CASSRPGTSGAYEQYF	few	TRBD2	16	TRBV6-1	TRBJ2-7
TGTGCCAGCAGCCCAAGGGCCTCCTACGAGCAGTACTTC	CASSPRASYEQYF	many	.	13	TRBV7-2	TRBJ2-7
TGCAGTGCCGACCCTAGCGGGGCTAGCGAGCAGTACTTC	CSADPSGASEQYF	few	TRBD2	13	TRBV20-1	TRBJ2-7
TGTGCCACCAGTGCGTCGGGCAGGGGGCACGGAGATACGCAGTATTTT	CATSASGRGHGDTQYF	.	TRBD1	16	TRBV24-1	TRBJ2-3
TGCAGTGCAGTTCTCGGCGCCATGGGGGTGTTGGCAACTGAAGCTTTCTTT	CSAVLGAMGVLATEAFF	few	.	17	TRBV20-1	TRBJ1-1
TGCAGTGCCCTCCGCCTAGACAGAAACTACGAGCAGTACTTC	CSALRLDRNYEQYF	few	.	14	TRBV20-1	TRBJ2-7
TGCAGTGCCGTTGCTAGCGGGAGGGCTCTGGAGACCCAGTACTTC	CSAVASGRALETQYF	many	TRBD2	15	TRBV20-1	TRBJ2-5
TGCGCCAGCAGCTTGGAAGGGTATGGGGGTGAAAAACTGTTTTTT	CASSLEGYGGEKLFF	once	.	15	TRBV5-1	TRBJ1-4
TGCAGCGTTGTGCGGAGGGGGCCGGAGGGCCAAGAGACCCAGTACTTC	CSVVRRGPEGQETQYF	few	.	16	TRBV29-1	TRBJ2-5
TGCAGTCAACTAGCGGGAGGGAATGAGCAGTTCTTC	CSQLAGGNEQFF	few	TRBD2	12	TRBV20-1	TRBJ2-1
TGCAGTGCCCAACTAGCGGGAGCCTTGAATGAGCAGTTCTTC	CSAQLAGALNEQFF	many	TRBD2	14	TRBV20-1	TRBJ2-1
TGCAGCGTTGAAGGCCGGGGGCCCGACAGAGAGCAGTTCTTC	CSVEGRGPDREQFF	few	.	14	TRBV29-1	TRBJ2-1
TGCGCCAGCAGCCAAGAGGGGTTCCGCTCCTACAATGAGCAGTTCTTC	CASSQEGFRSYNEQFF	.	.	16	TRBV4-3	TRBJ2-1